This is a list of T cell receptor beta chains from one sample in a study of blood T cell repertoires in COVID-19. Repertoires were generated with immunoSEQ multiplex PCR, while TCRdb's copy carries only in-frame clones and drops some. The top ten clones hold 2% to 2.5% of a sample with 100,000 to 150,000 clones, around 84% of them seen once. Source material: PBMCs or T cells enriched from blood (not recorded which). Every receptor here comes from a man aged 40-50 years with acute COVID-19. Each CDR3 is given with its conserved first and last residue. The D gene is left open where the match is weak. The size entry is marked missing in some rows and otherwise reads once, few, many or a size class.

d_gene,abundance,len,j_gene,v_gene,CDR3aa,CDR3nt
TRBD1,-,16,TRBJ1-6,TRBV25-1,CASRGVGQGYNSPLHF,TGTGCCAGTCGCGGCGTGGGACAGGGGTATAATTCACCCCTCCACTTT
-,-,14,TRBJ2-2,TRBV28,CASSSGEYTGELFF,TGTGCCAGCAGTTCTGGGGAGTACACCGGGGAGCTGTTTTTT
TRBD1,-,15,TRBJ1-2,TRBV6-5,CASSYFGQGDDGYTF,TGTGCCAGCAGTTACTTCGGACAGGGAGACGATGGCTACACCTTC
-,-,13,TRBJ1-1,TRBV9,CASSIDRNTEAFF,TGTGCCAGCAGCATAGACAGGAACACTGAAGCTTTCTTT
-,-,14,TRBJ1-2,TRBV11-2,CASSLTGTNYGYTF,TGTGCCAGCAGCTTAACAGGGACTAACTATGGCTACACCTTC
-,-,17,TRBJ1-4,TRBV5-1,CASSLFGKGATNEKLFF,TGCGCCAGCAGCTTGTTCGGGAAGGGGGCAACTAATGAAAAACTGTTTTTT
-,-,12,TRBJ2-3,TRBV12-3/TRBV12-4,CASSEGEDTQYF,TGTGCCAGCAGTGAAGGGGAAGATACGCAGTATTTT
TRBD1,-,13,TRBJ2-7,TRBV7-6,CASSSQGAGEQYF,TGTGCCAGCAGCTCACAGGGGGCTGGGGAGCAGTACTTC
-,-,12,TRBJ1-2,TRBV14,CASSRPGSGYTF,TGTGCCAGCAGCCGCCCGGGGTCCGGCTACACCTTC
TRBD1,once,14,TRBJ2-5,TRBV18,CASSQGQNQETQYF,TGTGCCAGCTCACAGGGACAGAACCAAGAGACCCAGTACTTC
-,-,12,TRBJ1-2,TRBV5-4,CASSRESYGGTF,TGTGCCAGCAGCCGAGAATCTTATGGAGGGACCTTC
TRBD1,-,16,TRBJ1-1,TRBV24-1,CATSDWAGGMNTEAFF,TGTGCCACCAGTGATTGGGCAGGGGGAATGAACACTGAAGCTTTCTTT
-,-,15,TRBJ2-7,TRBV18,CASSPLRQEYYEQYF,TGTGCCAGCTCACCTTTACGACAGGAGTACTACGAGCAGTACTTC
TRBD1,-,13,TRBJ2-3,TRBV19,CATRAGGTDTQYF,TGTGCCACCCGAGCAGGGGGTACAGATACGCAGTATTTT
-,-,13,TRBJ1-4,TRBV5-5,CASSLGRDEKLFF,TGTGCCAGCAGCTTGGGGAGGGACGAAAAACTGTTTTTT
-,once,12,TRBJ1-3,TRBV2,CASSVTGNTIYF,TGTGCCAGCAGTGTAACCGGGAACACCATATATTTT
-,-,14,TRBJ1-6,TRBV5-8,CASSSRPGDSPLHF,TGTGCCAGCAGCTCCCGGCCAGGGGATTCACCCCTCCACTTT
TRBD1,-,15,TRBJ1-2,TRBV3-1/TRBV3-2,CASSQTDRGLHGYTF,TGTGCCAGCAGCCAGACAGACAGGGGGCTTCATGGCTACACCTTC
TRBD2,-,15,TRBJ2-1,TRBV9,CASSVEVAGYNEQFF,TGTGCCAGCAGCGTAGAAGTAGCGGGTTACAATGAGCAGTTCTTC
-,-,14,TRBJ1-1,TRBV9,CASSFSPGETEAFF,TGTGCCAGCAGCTTCTCCCCAGGGGAGACTGAAGCTTTCTTT
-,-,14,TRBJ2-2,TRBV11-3,CASSSVSWAGELFF,TGTGCCAGCAGTAGCGTATCATGGGCCGGGGAGCTGTTTTTT
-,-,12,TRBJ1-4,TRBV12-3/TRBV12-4,CASSREGEKLFF,TGTGCCAGCAGCCGGGAGGGCGAAAAACTGTTTTTT
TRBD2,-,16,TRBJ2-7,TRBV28,CASSFPGQAGGNEQYF,TGTGCCAGCAGTTTTCCTGGGCAGGCGGGGGGGAACGAGCAGTACTTC
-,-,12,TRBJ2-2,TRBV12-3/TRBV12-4,CATLRGPGELFF,TGTGCCACTCTCAGGGGCCCCGGGGAGCTGTTTTTT
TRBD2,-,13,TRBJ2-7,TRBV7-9,CASQAGGPYEQYF,TGTGCCAGCCAGGCGGGAGGCCCCTACGAGCAGTACTTC
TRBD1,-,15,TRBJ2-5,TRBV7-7,CASSLSLGGLETQYF,TGTGCTAGCAGCTTAAGCCTAGGGGGCCTAGAGACCCAGTACTTC
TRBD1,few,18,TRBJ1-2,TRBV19,CASSLPPGTGVRNYGYTF,TGTGCCAGTAGTCTCCCCCCCGGGACAGGGGTTCGAAACTATGGCTACACCTTC
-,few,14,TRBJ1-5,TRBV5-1,CASSPQGFDQPQHF,TGCGCCAGCAGCCCTCAGGGATTCGATCAGCCCCAGCATTTT
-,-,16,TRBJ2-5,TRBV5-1,CASSLMGGGISETQYF,TGCGCCAGCAGCTTGATGGGCGGGGGCATCTCGGAGACCCAGTACTTC
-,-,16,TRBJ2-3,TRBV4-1,CASSQETGPSTDTQYF,TGCGCCAGCAGCCAAGAAACAGGGCCTAGCACAGATACGCAGTATTTT
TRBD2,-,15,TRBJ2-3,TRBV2,CASQDASGGGGTQYF,TGTGCCAGTCAGGACGCGAGCGGGGGGGGCGGGACGCAGTATTTT
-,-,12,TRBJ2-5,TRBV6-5,CASSFSQGDQYF,TGTGCCAGCAGTTTTAGCCAGGGCGACCAGTACTTC
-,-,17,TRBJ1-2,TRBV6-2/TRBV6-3,CASSPPLDRLYSYGYTF,TGTGCCAGCAGCCCACCCTTAGACAGGCTGTATAGCTATGGCTACACCTTC
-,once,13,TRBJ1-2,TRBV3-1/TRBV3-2,CASSLNSDYGYTF,TGTGCCAGCAGCCTAAACTCGGACTATGGCTACACCTTC
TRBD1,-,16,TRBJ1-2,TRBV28,CASSPRLDRVRYGYTF,TGTGCCAGCAGTCCGCGATTGGACAGGGTACGCTATGGCTACACCTTC